The next 23 T cell receptor beta chains were all read from a single sample in a study of human T cells and chemical hapten exposure (dated by TCRdb to the early 2020s). Library preparation was by RACE. These reads were obtained on a NextSeq 500. TCRdb reworked the public reads: Q25 trimming with fastp, MiXCR clone assembly, productive beta chains retained. Each record represents a unique CDR3 protein, reported with the most common genes and DNA among its rows. The table for this sample lists about 69,000 distinct CDR3 sequences; 10% of them were counted only once. Roughly 7% of the sample belongs to the ten largest clones. The time point label here, explained by the study, means: patch test 2, 6 weeks after DPC sensitization. Read against the paper, the sample's treatment or condition label means: therapeutic diphenylcyclopropenone sensitization with weekly scalp DPC. The source was whole blood, collected in connection with sensitization to the hapten diphenylcyclopropenone (DPC). The source is a woman aged 45-59 years with alopecia areata. Some clones in this sample may be carry-over from other donors' samples.

In its sample, this clonotype was seen many times. CDR3 sequence: CASSPPPSTVAKNIQYF. As DNA, the CDR3 is TGTGCCAGCAGCCCTCCGCCCTCGACAGTAGCCAAAAACATTCAGTACTTC. V is TRBV7-9 and J is TRBJ2-4; D possibly corresponds to TRBD1 (5 bases). The germline V gene encodes CDR1 SEHNR and CDR2 FQNEAQ (reference sequence). V was clipped by 5 bases and J by 0 bases, with 17 bases between them. The CDR3 spans 17 residues.

This clonotype was seen ten or more times. The chain uses TRBV7-8 and TRBJ1-1; TRBD1 matches at 10 bases. Germline trimming cut 3 bases from V and 6 bases from J; bases unmatched to any gene: 4. In germline, CDR1 is SGHVS, CDR2 FQNEAQ. There are 14 residues in the CDR3. Written as DNA, the CDR3 is TGTGCCAGCAGCTTCCGGGACAGGGGAGCTGAAGCTTTCTTT. Amino acids: CASSFRDRGAEAFF.

This clonotype has a handful of counts. This sequence joins TRBV3-1 and TRBJ2-4; 10 bases fit TRBD1. Trimming removed 0 bases from V and 4 bases from J; junction bases left unmatched: 3. The germline V gene encodes CDR1 LGHDT and CDR2 YNNKEL (reference sequence). The length of the CDR3 is 16 residues. In nucleotides, the CDR3 is TGTGCCAGCAGCCAAGATGTGGGACAGGGGAAAAACATTCAGTACTTC. Translation gives CASSQDVGQGKNIQYF.

This clonotype was observed many times. This chain links TRBV6-5 with TRBJ1-1, with unresolved D. The CDR3 sequence is 14 residues long. CDR1 and CDR2 (germline): MNHEY, SVGAGI. Trimming removed 6 bases from V and 0 bases from J, with 11 bases in between. The CDR3 bases are TGTGCCAGCAGCCCGAGAGTAATGAACACTGAAGCTTTCTTT. Translation gives CASSPRVMNTEAFF.

This clonotype came up many times. This chain uses TRBV29-1 with TRBJ2-7; D is perhaps TRBD2 (6 bases). Trimming stripped 6 bases from V and 7 bases from J, with 13 bases between. Germline V gives CDR1 SQVTM, CDR2 ANQGSEA. The CDR3 has 11 residues. The CDR3 sequence: CSVGGEGEQYF. In DNA, the CDR3 is TGCAGCGTGGGGGGTGAGGGAGAGCAGTACTTC.

This clonotype was found many times. The chain uses TRBV7-9 and TRBJ1-1; 7 bases line up with TRBD1. With V trimmed by 5 bases and J by 0 bases, 12 bases remained unmatched. The germline V gene encodes CDR1 SEHNR and CDR2 FQNEAQ (reference sequence). This CDR3 has 17 amino acids. CDR3 protein: CASSPDRDSRLNTEAFF. CDR3 DNA: TGTGCCAGCAGCCCAGACCGGGACAGCAGATTGAACACTGAAGCTTTCTTT.

This clonotype was recorded many times. CDR3 in DNA: TGCAGCGTGGCCAGGGGCGGGGACACTGAAGCTTTCTTT. Amino acid sequence: CSVARGGDTEAFF. The J gene is TRBJ1-1, the V gene TRBV29-1, with a weak D call TRBD1 (6 bases). The CDR3 totals 13 residues. Germline-derived CDR1 and CDR2 are SQVTM and ANQGSEA. Trimming removed 6 bases at V and 3 bases at J, with 14 bases between.

The V gene is TRBV6-5, the J gene TRBJ2-7, with 12 bases lining up with TRBD2. V shed 0 bases and J 6 bases; nucleotides not matched to a gene: 6. The CDR3 runs 16 residues. Germline assignment: CDR1 MNHEY and CDR2 SVGAGI. CDR3 bases: TGTGCCAGCAGTTACTCCTCTTCACTAGCGGGAGGCGAGCAGTACTTC. Its translation: CASSYSSSLAGGEQYF.

This clonotype was detected ten times or more. The V call is TRBV23-1, the J call TRBJ2-3; 14 bases agree with TRBD2. TRBV23-1 is an open reading frame, and its role is uncertain. V dropped 6 bases and J dropped 2; count of bases not matched to a gene: 4. This CDR3 comprises 16 residues. The CDR3: CASRRGLAGATDTQYF. The CDR3 coding sequence is TGCGCCAGCAGACGGGGACTAGCGGGAGCCACAGATACGCAGTATTTT.

This rearrangement joins TRBV2 to TRBJ2-1; 9 nucleotides agree with TRBD2. This CDR3 is 14 amino acids long. Losses at the gene ends were 9 bases for V and 8 bases for J; bases not matched to a gene: 11. Germline V gene data show CDR1 as SNHLY and CDR2 as FYNNEI. This CDR3 reads CASLSVAGVYEQFF. CDR3 sequence (DNA): TGTGCCAGTCTGTCGGTAGCGGGAGTCTATGAGCAGTTCTTC.

CDR3 loop: CSVGQTGQETQYF. The DNA for the CDR3 is TGCAGCGTTGGGCAGACAGGCCAAGAGACCCAGTACTTC. The chain carries TRBV29-1 and TRBJ2-5, with D possibly matching TRBD1 (6 bases). The CDR3 is made up of 13 amino acids. Germline V gives CDR1 SQVTM, CDR2 ANQGSEA. The germline V and J ends were trimmed by 4 bases and 1 base, with 10 bases remaining between them.

This clonotype occurred many times. The chain couples TRBV7-6 to TRBJ2-1, with 9 bases lining up with TRBD1. This CDR3 contains 15 residues. The ends lost 5 bases at V and 3 bases at J; junction bases unmatched: 5. CDR1 is SGHVS and CDR2 is FNYEAQ in the germline V gene. The CDR3 loop reads CASSPGTGNYNEQFF. The CDR3, as DNA: TGTGCCAGCAGCCCAGGGACAGGGAACTACAATGAGCAGTTCTTC.

This clonotype was detected a few times. The chain uses TRBV30 and TRBJ1-5; D is ambiguous. The CDR3 covers 13 residues. Trimming cost V 1 base and J 0 bases, with 4 bases left between them. From germline, CDR1 is GTSNPN and CDR2 SVGIG (reference sequence). DNA for the CDR3: TGTGCCTGGAGTGCAGATAGCAATCAGCCCCAGCATTTT. Its protein product is CAWSADSNQPQHF.

At least ten counts were recorded for this clonotype. J is TRBJ2-1 and V is TRBV20-1; D is possibly TRBD2 (5 bases). The CDR3 runs to 14 residues. Looked up from germline, CDR1 is DFQATT and CDR2 is SNEGSKA (reference sequence). The ends were cut back, 8 bases at V and 2 bases at J, with 16 bases in the middle. CDR3 loop: CSLEAESPYNEQFF. CDR3 DNA: TGCAGTTTAGAAGCGGAGAGCCCCTACAATGAGCAGTTCTTC.

This clonotype was counted at least ten times. The chain joins TRBV20-1 to TRBJ1-1, with D possibly TRBD1 on 6 matching bases. This CDR3 is 19 amino acids long. V was clipped by 1 base and J by 3 bases, with 27 bases between them. In germline, CDR1 is DFQATT, CDR2 SNEGSKA (reference sequence). CDR3 sequence (DNA): TGCAGTGCTAGAGTGAAGGAGACTCCAGGGGAACGCGAGGACACTGAAGCTTTCTTT. Amino acids: CSARVKETPGEREDTEAFF.

This clonotype showed up many times. The rearrangement uses TRBV11-1 and TRBJ1-2; 8 positions match TRBD1. From germline, CDR1 is SGHAT and CDR2 FQDESV (reference sequence). V lost 5 bases, J lost 4 bases, and 6 bases stayed unmatched. The CDR3 totals 14 residues. The CDR3 loop reads CASSPKTGVYGYTF. The CDR3 DNA follows: TGTGCCAGCAGCCCCAAGACAGGGGTCTATGGCTACACCTTC.

This CDR3 reads CASSPLFSAGELFF. CDR3 DNA sequence: TGTGCCAGCTCACCACTTTTTTCAGCCGGGGAGCTGTTTTTT. The genes are TRBV18 and TRBJ2-2, with D unresolved. This CDR3 has 14 residues. The germline gives CDR1 KGHSH, CDR2 LQKENI. V shed 1 base and J shed 6 bases, with 9 bases lying between them.

This clonotype appeared many times. The genes are TRBV7-9 and TRBJ2-7; TRBD1 matches at 7 bases. Germline V gene data show CDR1 as SEHNR and CDR2 as FQNEAQ (reference sequence). Unmatched junction bases numbered 9, after V lost 6 bases and J lost 4 bases. The CDR3 totals 14 residues. For the CDR3, the DNA is TGTGCCAGCAGACCCAGGGGGTTCGGGTACGAGCAGTACTTC. This sequence encodes CASRPRGFGYEQYF.

The table lists this clonotype with many counts. The CDR3 protein is CSAPPLLAGDPEQYF. In DNA, the CDR3 is TGCAGTGCTCCTCCTTTACTAGCGGGAGATCCCGAGCAGTACTTC. The rearrangement joins TRBV20-1 to TRBJ2-7, with 11 positions matching TRBD2. Germline loops: CDR1 DFQATT, CDR2 SNEGSKA (reference sequence). The length of the CDR3 is 15 residues. Unmatched junction bases numbered 12, after V lost 5 bases and J lost 6 bases.

This clonotype appeared many times. This chain links TRBV18 with TRBJ1-3; D call uncertain. Germline V gene sequence: CDR1 KGHSH, CDR2 LQKENI. The CDR3 has 15 residues. V lost 3 bases and J 0 bases, leaving 9 bases between the germline ends. In DNA, the CDR3 is TGTGCCAGCTCACCTGAAGCCCACTCTGGAAACACCATATATTTT. This sequence encodes CASSPEAHSGNTIYF.

This clonotype was seen repeatedly, ten times or more. This chain links TRBV12-3 or TRBV12-4 with TRBJ1-5, with D maybe TRBD1 (5 bases). The CDR3 spans 14 residues. V gave up 3 bases and J gave up 7 bases, with 13 bases separating them. The CDR3 is CASSFGGSGQPQHF. The CDR3, as DNA: TGTGCCAGCAGTTTTGGGGGTTCGGGCCAGCCCCAGCATTTT.

The sample holds many counts of this clonotype. The chain recombines TRBV6-6 with TRBJ2-1, with D maybe TRBD2 (6 bases). Germline V gives CDR1 MNHNY, CDR2 SVGAGI (reference sequence). The CDR3 runs to 12 residues. The V and J ends lost 5 bases and 10 bases respectively, with 12 bases between them. The CDR3 nucleotides read TGTGCCAGCAGTCCGACTCTAGCGGAGCAGTTCTTC. Amino acid sequence: CASSPTLAEQFF.

There are a few counts of this clonotype. The chain recombines TRBV20-1 with TRBJ1-2, with D tentatively TRBD1 (6 bases). The V gene lost 3 bases and the J gene lost 8 bases, with 10 bases spanning the gap. Germline V lookup: CDR1 DFQATT, CDR2 SNEGSKA (reference sequence). This CDR3 region has 11 residues. Here the CDR3 DNA reads TGCAGTGCTAGTGGGGGGCGAGGCTACACCTTC. It encodes CSASGGRGYTF.